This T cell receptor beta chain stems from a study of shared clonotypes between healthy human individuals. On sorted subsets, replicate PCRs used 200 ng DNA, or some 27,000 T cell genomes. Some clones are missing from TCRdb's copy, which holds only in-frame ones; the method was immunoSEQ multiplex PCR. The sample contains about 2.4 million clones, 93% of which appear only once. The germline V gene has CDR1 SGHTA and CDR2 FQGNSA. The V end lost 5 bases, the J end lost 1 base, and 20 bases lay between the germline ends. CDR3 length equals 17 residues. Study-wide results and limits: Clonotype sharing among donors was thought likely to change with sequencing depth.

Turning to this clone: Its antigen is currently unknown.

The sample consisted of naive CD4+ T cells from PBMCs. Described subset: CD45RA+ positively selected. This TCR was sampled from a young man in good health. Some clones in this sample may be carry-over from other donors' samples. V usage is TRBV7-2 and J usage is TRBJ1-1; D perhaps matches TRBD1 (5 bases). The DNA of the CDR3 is TGTGCCAGCAGCCACAGGCAGGGCGAAAATAGGAACACTGAAGCTTTCTTT. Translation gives CASSHRQGENRNTEAFF.